This T cell receptor beta chain was identified during a study of CD8+ T cells in alopecia areata. Findings of the study overall: Tofacitinib did not eliminate many expanded lesional clones from scalp or blood.

The treatment denotes: oral pan-JAK inhibitor, 5-10 mg twice daily. Of note for this clone: Its antigen is unidentified.

Extraction and reverse transcription of RNA yielded cDNA as the sequencing template. TCRdb keeps only in-frame clones here, not all; method: immunoSEQ multiplex PCR. The data contain around 270,000 clones, over 45% of them singletons. The CDR3 spans 14 residues. V was cut by 5 bases and J by 1 base, with 10 bases left in between. Germline loops: CDR1 SGHDT, CDR2 YYEEEE. V gene TRBV5-6 combines with J gene TRBJ1-5; D unclear. Sample: CD4+ T cells sorted from blood, taken at week 24, from a patient treated with tofacitinib. This TCR derives from a human donor with alopecia areata. CDR3 loop: CASSYGPSNQPQHF. The CDR3 coding sequence is TGTGCCAGCAGTTACGGGCCGAGCAATCAGCCCCAGCATTTT.